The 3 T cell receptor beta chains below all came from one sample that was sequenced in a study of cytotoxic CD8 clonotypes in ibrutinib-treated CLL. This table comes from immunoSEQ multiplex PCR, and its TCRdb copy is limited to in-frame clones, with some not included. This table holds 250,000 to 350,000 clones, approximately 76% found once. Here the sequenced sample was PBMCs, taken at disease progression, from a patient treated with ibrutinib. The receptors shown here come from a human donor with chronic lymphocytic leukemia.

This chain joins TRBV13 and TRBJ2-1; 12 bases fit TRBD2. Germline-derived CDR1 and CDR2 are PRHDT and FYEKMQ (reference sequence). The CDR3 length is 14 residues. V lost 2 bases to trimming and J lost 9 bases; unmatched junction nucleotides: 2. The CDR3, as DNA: TGTGCCAGCAGCTTACTAGCGGGAGGGCTTGAGCAGTTCTTC. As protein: CASSLLAGGLEQFF.

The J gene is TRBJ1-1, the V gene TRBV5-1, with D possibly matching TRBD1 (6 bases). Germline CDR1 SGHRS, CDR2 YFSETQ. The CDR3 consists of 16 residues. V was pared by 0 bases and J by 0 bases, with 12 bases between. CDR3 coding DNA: TGCGCCAGCAGCTTGGTTTGGGGGCCCGTGAACACTGAAGCTTTCTTT. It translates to CASSLVWGPVNTEAFF.

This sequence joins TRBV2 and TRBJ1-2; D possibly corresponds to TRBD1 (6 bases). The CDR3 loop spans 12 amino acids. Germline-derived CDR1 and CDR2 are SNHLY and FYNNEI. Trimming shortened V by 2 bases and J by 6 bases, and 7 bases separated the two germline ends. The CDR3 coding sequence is TGTGCCAGCAGTGAAACAGGGAATGGCTACACCTTC. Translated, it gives CASSETGNGYTF.